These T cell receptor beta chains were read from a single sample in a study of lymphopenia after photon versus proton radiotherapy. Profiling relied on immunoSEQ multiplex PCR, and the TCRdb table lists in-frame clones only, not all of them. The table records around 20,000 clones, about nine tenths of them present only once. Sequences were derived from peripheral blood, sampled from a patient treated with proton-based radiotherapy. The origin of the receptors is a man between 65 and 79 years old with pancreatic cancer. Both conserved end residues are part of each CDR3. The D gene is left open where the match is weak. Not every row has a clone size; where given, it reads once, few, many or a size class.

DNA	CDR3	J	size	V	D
TGCGCCAGCACGCGGACAGGGCGGAACACTGAAGCTTTCTTT	CASTRTGRNTEAFF	TRBJ1-1	.	TRBV5-1	TRBD1
TGTGCCAGCAGCACTGGTCATGCATGGAACACTGAAGCTTTCTTT	CASSTGHAWNTEAFF	TRBJ1-1	.	TRBV5-6	.
TGTGCCTGGAGTGACACCTACGAGCAGTACTTC	CAWSDTYEQYF	TRBJ2-7	.	TRBV30	.
TGTGCCATCAGTGTAAGGGTAGAAGAGCCCCAGCATTTT	CAISVRVEEPQHF	TRBJ1-5	.	TRBV10-3	.
TGTGCCAGCTCACCACCGGCGAACCCCTACGAGCAGTACTTC	CASSPPANPYEQYF	TRBJ2-7	.	TRBV18	.
TGTGCCAGCAGCGTAGGCGGCAGAACCTACTATGGCTACACCTTC	CASSVGGRTYYGYTF	TRBJ1-2	.	TRBV9	.
TGTGCCAGCAGGTTTCACTTGGGGGAATCGGGCTACACCTTC	CASRFHLGESGYTF	TRBJ1-2	.	TRBV6-5	.
TGTGCCAGTGGGACAGGGTTAGGCTACACCTTC	CASGTGLGYTF	TRBJ1-2	.	TRBV6-5	TRBD1
TGTGCCAGCAGCTTAGCGGGGGGTGGCTCTGGGGCCAACGTCCTGACTTTC	CASSLAGGGSGANVLTF	TRBJ2-6	.	TRBV7-9	.
TGTGCCAGCAGCCTTCAGGGTCCCTATGGCTACACCTTC	CASSLQGPYGYTF	TRBJ1-2	once	TRBV11-1	.
TGTGCCAGCCAAGGGACAGGGTCCGGCTACACCTTC	CASQGTGSGYTF	TRBJ1-2	.	TRBV2	TRBD1
TGTGCCAGCAGCCCTCAAGCTAGCGGGAGCTACAATGAGCAGTTCTTC	CASSPQASGSYNEQFF	TRBJ2-1	.	TRBV7-8	TRBD2
TGCGCCAGCAGCTTCAACTACGGTTCCCCCCATGAGCAGTTCTTC	CASSFNYGSPHEQFF	TRBJ2-1	.	TRBV5-1	.
TGCGCCAGCAGCCAAAAGTACACGGGACAGGAGAACGGGGAGCTGTTTTTT	CASSQKYTGQENGELFF	TRBJ2-2	.	TRBV4-1	TRBD1
TGTGCCAGCAGTTTGACAGGGGGAGGCCAAGAGACCCAGTACTTC	CASSLTGGGQETQYF	TRBJ2-5	.	TRBV28	TRBD1
TGTGCCAGCGGCGGGAGGTTCGACGAGCAGTACTTC	CASGGRFDEQYF	TRBJ2-7	few	TRBV7-9	TRBD2
TGCAGCGTTGAGTGGGGGCTGTACACTGAAGCTTTCTTT	CSVEWGLYTEAFF	TRBJ1-1	.	TRBV29-1	.
TGTGCCAGCAGCGTAGCGGGGGCAACTAATGAAAAACTGTTTTTT	CASSVAGATNEKLFF	TRBJ1-4	few	TRBV9	.
TGTGCCAGCAGTTCCCTGGGGGGGACTAGCGGGATCCTCTTC	CASSSLGGTSGILF	TRBJ2-1	.	TRBV6-5	TRBD2
TGCGCCAGCGGCGCTAGCGACAGCTCCTACGAGCAGTACTTC	CASGASDSSYEQYF	TRBJ2-7	.	TRBV5-1	.
TGTGCCAGCTCCCGGACCACGGGGGCAACGTCCGGGGAGCTGTTTTTT	CASSRTTGATSGELFF	TRBJ2-2	.	TRBV9	.
TGTGCCAGCAGTTTCTACAATACAGGGAACACTGAAGCTTTCTTT	CASSFYNTGNTEAFF	TRBJ1-1	.	TRBV27	.